The entry below describes one T cell receptor (beta chain). This sample is part of a study of blood T cells in healthy people across ages. For the second PCR, which ran for roughly 6 to 11 cycles, a sample-barcoded 5' primer and a J-beta primer mix were used. TCRdb passed the 5' RACE reads through MiXCR, listing each CDR3 protein once. This sample carries some 930,000 distinct CDR3 sequences, almost 30% of them seen once, and the ten largest clones take approximately 10%. Trimming stripped 2 bases from V and 8 bases from J, with 16 bases between. The CDR3 has 15 amino acids. CDR1 is KGHDR, CDR2 SFDVKD, per germline. These data were likewise used in another study, on T cells of mothers and their children.

The sequence was collected from a woman aged 40 to 50 in good health. V is TRBV24-1 and J is TRBJ2-3; D assignment may be TRBD1 or TRBD2 (5 bases each). Specimen: blood. CDR3: CATSDSGSRGVTQYF. CDR3 DNA sequence: TGTGCCACCAGTGATTCGGGGTCGCGAGGGGTTACGCAGTATTTT.